This T cell receptor (beta chain) appears in the sequencing data of a study of OX40 agonist ivuxolimab in advanced cancers. Study information: Prior checkpoint blockade (anti-PD-1, anti-PD-L1 or anti-CTLA-4) was permitted; under 50% had it.

This CDR3 comprises 13 residues. Trimming removed 3 bases at V and 5 bases at J, with 10 bases between. CDR1 and CDR2 (germline): SGHTA, FQGNSA. Study results and caveats: Averaged across samples, CD8+ T cells carried more expanded clones than CD4+ did.

The protocol was immunoSEQ multiplex PCR, while the TCRdb copy is restricted to in-frame clones and leaves out a portion. The sample includes tens of thousands of clones, 85% of them seen just once. It was autoimmune disease history or systemic immunosuppression that excluded patients. The timepoints at which blood was sampled were baseline, cycle 4 day 1, and cycle 7 day 1. As for this clone: What it recognizes is unknown.

The sequenced sample was CD4+ or CD8+ T cells sorted from blood, obtained in a trial of the OX40 agonist ivuxolimab. This chain connects TRBV7-2 to TRBJ1-1; D is perhaps TRBD1 (6 bases). The TCR comes from an adult with an advanced solid tumor such as melanoma, head and neck, liver or kidney cancer. This chain's CDR3 is CASSFTGRTEAFF. The CDR3 DNA reads TGTGCCAGCAGCTTTACAGGGCGGACTGAAGCTTTCTTT. The full variable domain, in which reference TRBV7-2 and TRBJ1-1 provide the parts outside the CDR3, is GAGVSQSPSNKVTEKGKDVELRCDPISGHTALYWYRQSLGQGLEFLIYFQGNSAPDKSGLPSDRFSAERTGGSVSTLTIQRTQQEDSAVYLCASSFTGRTEAFFGQGTRLTVV.